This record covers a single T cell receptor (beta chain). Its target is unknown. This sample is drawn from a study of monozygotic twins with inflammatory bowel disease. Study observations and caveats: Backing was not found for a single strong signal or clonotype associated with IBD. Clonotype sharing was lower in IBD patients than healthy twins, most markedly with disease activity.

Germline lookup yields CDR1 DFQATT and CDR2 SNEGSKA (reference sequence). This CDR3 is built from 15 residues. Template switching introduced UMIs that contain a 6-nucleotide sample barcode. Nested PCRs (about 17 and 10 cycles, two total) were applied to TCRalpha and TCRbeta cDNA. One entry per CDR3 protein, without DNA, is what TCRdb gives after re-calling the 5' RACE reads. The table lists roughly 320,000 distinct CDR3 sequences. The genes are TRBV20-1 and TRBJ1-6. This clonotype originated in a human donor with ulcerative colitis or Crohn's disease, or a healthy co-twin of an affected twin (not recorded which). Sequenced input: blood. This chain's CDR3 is CSARVSGRNNSPLHF.